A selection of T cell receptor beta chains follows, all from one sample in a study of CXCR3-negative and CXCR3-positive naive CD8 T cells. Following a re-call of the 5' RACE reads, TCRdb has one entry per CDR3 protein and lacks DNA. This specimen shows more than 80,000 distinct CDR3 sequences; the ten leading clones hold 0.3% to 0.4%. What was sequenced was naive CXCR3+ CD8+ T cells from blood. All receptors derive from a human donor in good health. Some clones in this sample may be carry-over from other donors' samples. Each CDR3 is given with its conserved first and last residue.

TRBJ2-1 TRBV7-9 CASSLGHRGDEQFF
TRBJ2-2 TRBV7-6 CASSLSAPGAGELFF
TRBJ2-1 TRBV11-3 CASSSRGGLAGAYNEQFF
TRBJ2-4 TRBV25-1 CASSESAGGAKNIQYF
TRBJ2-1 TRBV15 CATSRDDTASSYNEQFF
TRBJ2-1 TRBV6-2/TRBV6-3 CASGFRGNEQFF
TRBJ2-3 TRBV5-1 CAGSDFTSWDPQYF
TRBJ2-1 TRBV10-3 CAIGRDLGGDEQFF
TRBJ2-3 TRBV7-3 CASSLRGEGDTQYF
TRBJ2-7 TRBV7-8 CASSLGQGPREQYF
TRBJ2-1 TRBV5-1 CASSPGTGEQFF
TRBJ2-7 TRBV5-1 CASSLRDKAYEQYF
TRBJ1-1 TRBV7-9 CASSLDTDEAFF
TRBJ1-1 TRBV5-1 CASSLAVRDPEAFF
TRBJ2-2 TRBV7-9 CASMGDIYTGELFF
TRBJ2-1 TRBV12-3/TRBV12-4 CASSPPGFPFYNEQFF